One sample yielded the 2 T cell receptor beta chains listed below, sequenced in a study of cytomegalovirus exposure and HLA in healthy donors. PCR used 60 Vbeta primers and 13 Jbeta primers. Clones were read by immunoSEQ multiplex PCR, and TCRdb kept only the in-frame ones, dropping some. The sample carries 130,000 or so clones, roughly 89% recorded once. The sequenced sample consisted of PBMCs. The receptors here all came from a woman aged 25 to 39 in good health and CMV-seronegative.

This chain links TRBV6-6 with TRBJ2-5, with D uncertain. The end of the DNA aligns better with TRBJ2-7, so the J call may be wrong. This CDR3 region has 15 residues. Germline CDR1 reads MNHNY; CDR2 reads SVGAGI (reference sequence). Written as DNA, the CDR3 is TGTGCCAGCAGTTACTCGAGTAGCCCAGCCTACGAGCAGTACTTC. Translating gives CASSYSSSPAYEQYF.

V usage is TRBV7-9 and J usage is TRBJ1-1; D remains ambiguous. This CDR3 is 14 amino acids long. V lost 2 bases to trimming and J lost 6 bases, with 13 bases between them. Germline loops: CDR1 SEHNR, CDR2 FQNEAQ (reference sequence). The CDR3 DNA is TGTGCCAGCAGCTTAACGGAGAGCGGGGCTGAAGCTTTCTTT. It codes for CASSLTESGAEAFF.